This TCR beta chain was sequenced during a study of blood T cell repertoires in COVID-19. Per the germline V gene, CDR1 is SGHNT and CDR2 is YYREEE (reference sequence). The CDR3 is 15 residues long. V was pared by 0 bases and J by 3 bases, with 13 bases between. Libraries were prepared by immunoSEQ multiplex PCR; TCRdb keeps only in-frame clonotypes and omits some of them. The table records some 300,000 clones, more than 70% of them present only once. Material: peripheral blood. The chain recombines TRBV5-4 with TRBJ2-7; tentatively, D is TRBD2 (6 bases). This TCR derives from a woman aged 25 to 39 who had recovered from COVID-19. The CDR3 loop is CASSLVGGSFYEQYF. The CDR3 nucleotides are TGTGCCAGCAGCTTGGTGGGGGGTAGCTTCTACGAGCAGTACTTC.